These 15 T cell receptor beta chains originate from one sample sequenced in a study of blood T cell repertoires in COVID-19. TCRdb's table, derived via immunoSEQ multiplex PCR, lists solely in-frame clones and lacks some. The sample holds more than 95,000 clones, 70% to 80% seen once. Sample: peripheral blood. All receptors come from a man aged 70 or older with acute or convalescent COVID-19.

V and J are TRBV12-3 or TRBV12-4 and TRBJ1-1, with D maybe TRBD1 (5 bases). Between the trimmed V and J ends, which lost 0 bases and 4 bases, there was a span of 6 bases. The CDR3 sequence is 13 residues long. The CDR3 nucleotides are TGTGCCAGCAGTTTAGCGGGGGGCACTGAAGCTTTCTTT. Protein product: CASSLAGGTEAFF.

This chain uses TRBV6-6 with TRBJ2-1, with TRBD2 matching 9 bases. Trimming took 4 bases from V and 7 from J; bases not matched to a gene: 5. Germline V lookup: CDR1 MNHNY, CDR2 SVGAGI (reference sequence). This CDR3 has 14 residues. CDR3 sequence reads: CASSSSGGMNEQFF. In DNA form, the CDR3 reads TGTGCCAGCAGTTCCAGCGGGGGGATGAATGAGCAGTTCTTC.

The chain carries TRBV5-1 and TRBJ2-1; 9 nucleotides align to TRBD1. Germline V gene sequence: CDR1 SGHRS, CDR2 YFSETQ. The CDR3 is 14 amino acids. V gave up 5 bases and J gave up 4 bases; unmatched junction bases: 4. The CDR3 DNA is TGCGCCAGCAGGTCGGGACAGGGTTACAATGAGCAGTTCTTC. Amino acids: CASRSGQGYNEQFF.

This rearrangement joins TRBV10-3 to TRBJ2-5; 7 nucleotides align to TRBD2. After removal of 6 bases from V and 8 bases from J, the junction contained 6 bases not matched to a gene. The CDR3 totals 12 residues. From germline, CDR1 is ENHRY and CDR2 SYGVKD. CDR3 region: CAIRGLGGTQYF. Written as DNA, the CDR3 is TGTGCCATCAGAGGACTAGGCGGCACCCAGTACTTC.

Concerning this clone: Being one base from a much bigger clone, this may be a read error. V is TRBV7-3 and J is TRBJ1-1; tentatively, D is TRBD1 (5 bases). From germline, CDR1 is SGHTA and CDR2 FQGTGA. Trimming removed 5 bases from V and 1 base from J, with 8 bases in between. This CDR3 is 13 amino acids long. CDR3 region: CASSADRNTEAFF. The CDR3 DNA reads TGTGCCAGCAGCGCTGACAGGAACACTGAAGCTTTCTTT.

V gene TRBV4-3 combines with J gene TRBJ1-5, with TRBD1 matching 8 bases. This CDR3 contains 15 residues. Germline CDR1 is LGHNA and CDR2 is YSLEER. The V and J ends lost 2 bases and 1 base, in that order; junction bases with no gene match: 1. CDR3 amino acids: CASSQRTGSNQPQHF. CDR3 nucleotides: TGCGCCAGCAGCCAACGGACAGGGAGCAATCAGCCCCAGCATTTT.

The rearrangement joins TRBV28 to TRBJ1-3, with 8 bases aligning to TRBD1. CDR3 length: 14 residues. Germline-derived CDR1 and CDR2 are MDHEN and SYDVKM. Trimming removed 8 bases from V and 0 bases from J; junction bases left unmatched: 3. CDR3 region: CASRGQDSGNTIYF. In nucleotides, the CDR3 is TGTGCCAGCCGGGGACAGGACTCTGGAAACACCATATATTTT.

CDR3 loop: CASSYPDRGDTEAFF. Here the CDR3 DNA reads TGTGCCAGCAGCTACCCGGACAGGGGCGACACTGAAGCTTTCTTT. V is TRBV7-2 and J is TRBJ1-1; 9 positions agree with TRBD1. The CDR3 sequence is 15 residues long. Germline CDR1 and CDR2: SGHTA and FQGNSA. V lost 4 bases, J lost 3 bases, and 6 bases stayed unmatched. Filled out from reference TRBV7-2 and TRBJ1-1, the complete variable domain reads GAGVSQSPSNKVTEKGKDVELRCDPISGHTALYWYRQSLGQGLEFLIYFQGNSAPDKSGLPSDRFSAERTGGSVSTLTIQRTQQEDSAVYLCASSYPDRGDTEAFFGQGTRLTVV.

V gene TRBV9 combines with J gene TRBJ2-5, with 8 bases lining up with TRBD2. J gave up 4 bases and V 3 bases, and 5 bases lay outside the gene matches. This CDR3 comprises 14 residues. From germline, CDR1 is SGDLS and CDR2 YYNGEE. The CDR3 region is CASSAGLGGETQYF. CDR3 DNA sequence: TGTGCCAGCAGCGCGGGACTAGGTGGAGAGACCCAGTACTTC.

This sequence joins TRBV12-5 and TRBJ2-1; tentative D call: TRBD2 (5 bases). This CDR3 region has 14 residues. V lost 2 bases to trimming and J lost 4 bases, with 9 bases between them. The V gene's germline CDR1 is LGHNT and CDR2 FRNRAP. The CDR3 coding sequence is TGTGCTAGTGGTTTGCTCGGACTGTACAATGAGCAGTTCTTC. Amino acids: CASGLLGLYNEQFF.

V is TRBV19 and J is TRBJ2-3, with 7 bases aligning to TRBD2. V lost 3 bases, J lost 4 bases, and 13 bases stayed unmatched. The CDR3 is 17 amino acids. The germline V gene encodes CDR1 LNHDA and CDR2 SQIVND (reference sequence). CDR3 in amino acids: CASSIPLGRGRADTQYF. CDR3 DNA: TGTGCCAGTAGTATCCCTCTCGGGCGCGGGAGAGCAGATACGCAGTATTTT.

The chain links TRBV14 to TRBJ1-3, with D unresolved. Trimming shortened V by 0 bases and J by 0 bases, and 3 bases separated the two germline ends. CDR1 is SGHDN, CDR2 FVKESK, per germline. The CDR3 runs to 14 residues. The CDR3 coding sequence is TGTGCCAGCAGCCAAGACAACTCTGGAAACACCATATATTTT. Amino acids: CASSQDNSGNTIYF.

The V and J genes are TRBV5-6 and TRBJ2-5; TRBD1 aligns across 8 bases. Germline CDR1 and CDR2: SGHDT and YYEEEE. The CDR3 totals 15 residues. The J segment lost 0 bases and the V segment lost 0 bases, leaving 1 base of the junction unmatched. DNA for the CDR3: TGTGCCAGCAGCTTGGGACAGGGGTACCAAGAGACCCAGTACTTC. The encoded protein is CASSLGQGYQETQYF.

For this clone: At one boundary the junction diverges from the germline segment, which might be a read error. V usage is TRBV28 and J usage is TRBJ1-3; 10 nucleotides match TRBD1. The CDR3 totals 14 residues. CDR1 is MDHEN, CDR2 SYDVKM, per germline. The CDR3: CASGAGTGVWTPHF. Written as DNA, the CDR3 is TGTGCCAGCGGGGCGGGGACAGGGGTTTGGACCCCCCATTTT.

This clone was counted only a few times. DNA for the CDR3: TGTGCCACCAGCCTCCGGGGTGAGGGTTCACCCCTCCACTTT. Translating it yields CATSLRGEGSPLHF. V is TRBV15 and J is TRBJ1-6; D is unresolved. Trimming left V 5 bases short and J 9 bases short, with 14 bases between. Germline CDR1 is LNHNV and CDR2 is YYDKDF (reference sequence). The CDR3 runs to 14 residues.